These T cell receptor beta chains were read from a single sample in a study of T cell responses to AZD1222 COVID-19 vaccine. Here immunoSEQ multiplex PCR was the method, and the copy in TCRdb shows in-frame clones only, minus some. The data hold roughly 110,000 clones, with about nine tenths observed a single time. The sample in question was peripheral blood, obtained on day 0 of AZD1222 vaccination. These receptors all stem from an adult in good health. Each CDR3 is given with its conserved first and last residue. The order of the fields is CDR3 protein, V gene, CDR3 length.

CASSYGTGVSYEQYF TRBV6-5 15
CASSLAPVTLNTGELFF TRBV7-8 17
CASSLRDRSFGQYF TRBV27 14
CASSLGPVPPRAFF TRBV11-1 14
CASSGRQGANEKLFF TRBV7-2 15
CASLFGANQPQHF TRBV6-1 13
CASRLEPETLGDF TRBV6-6 13
CASSGTGLGIGYTF TRBV13 14
CASSLLGQGAGEQYF TRBV28 15
CASSLLARDSTDTQYF TRBV5-6 16
CASSFGPRRLAATYEQYF TRBV7-2 18
CASSGFWGSPLHF TRBV2 13
CSASRPGSPLHF TRBV20-1 12
CASSQRRMDGEAFF TRBV4-2 14
CASSQEFPGGRGSPLHF TRBV3-1/TRBV3-2 17
CASTSTGGCSAGANVLTF TRBV10-1 18
CASSRGYTDTQYF TRBV9 13
CASSQGGAGNIQYF TRBV3-1/TRBV3-2 14
CASSSRGELDGYTF TRBV7-2 14
CASPKTDRTDTQYF TRBV2 14
CTSSQDRTGNGGYTF TRBV1 15
CASSQTSGGDTTTYNEQFF TRBV7-4 19
CASSPAKTQYF TRBV18 11
CASSLLNTEAFF TRBV5-1 12
CASSLHPGENYNEQFF TRBV7-3 16
CASSQGAVGNQPQHF TRBV7-2 15
CASRRGGDYGYTF TRBV12-3/TRBV12-4 13
CASSPPHQETQYF TRBV9 13
CASKAVNMNTEAFF TRBV6-5 14
CASSYSPIANEQFF TRBV6-2/TRBV6-3 14
CAWSVMTGAMAQPQHF TRBV30 16
CASSPNYEQYF TRBV7-9 11
CASSISTGGYQPQHF TRBV19 15
CSVDLAGGTYEQYF TRBV29-1 14
CATSDPAEYQETQYF TRBV24-1 15
CAIWNGGKETQYF TRBV10-3 13
CASSLSANTEAFF TRBV27 13
CASSSGEGGPQHF TRBV6-5 13
CASSGSGTSQETQYF TRBV9 15
CASSPAGNEQFF TRBV7-2 12
CASSLGTFGNQPQHF TRBV5-6 15
CASIPGQGKWYPQHF TRBV28 15
CASSLGKQNYGYTF TRBV7-2 14